This T cell receptor beta chain was found in a study of blood T cell repertoires in COVID-19. In this sample, this clone turned up once. CDR3 length equals 14 residues. V was pared by 2 bases and J by 0 bases, with 6 bases between. Per the germline V gene, CDR1 is LGHDT and CDR2 is YNNKEL (reference sequence). Assay: immunoSEQ multiplex PCR; the TCRdb copy retains only in-frame clones and omits some. The data show under 300,000 clones, just under 90% seen once. Recovered participants had two consecutive negative NP/OP PCR tests, healthcare professional clearance, or symptom resolution. The receptor was derived from an older woman who had recovered from COVID-19. Sequenced input: PBMCs or T cells enriched from blood (not recorded which). This chain uses TRBV3-1 (or the pseudogene TRBV3-2) with TRBJ2-3; D is unclear. CDR3 in amino acids: CASSQMSSTDTQYF. The CDR3 DNA sequence: TGTGCCAGCAGCCAAATGAGCAGCACAGATACGCAGTATTTT.